The 27 T cell receptor beta chains below come from one sample, sequenced in a study of T cell responses to AZD1222 COVID-19 vaccine. The repertoire was sequenced with immunoSEQ multiplex PCR; TCRdb's copy has only in-frame clones and lacks some. The sample carries roughly 120,000 clones, roughly 91% recorded once. Sequenced material: peripheral blood, taken on day 0 of AZD1222 vaccination. The receptor source for this set is an adult in good health.

This clone has a handful of counts. The chain links TRBV6-2 or TRBV6-3 to TRBJ2-2; D perhaps matches TRBD1 (6 bases). CDR1 is MNHEY and CDR2 is SVGEGT in the germline V gene. V lost 5 bases to trimming and J lost 8 bases, with 15 bases between them. CDR3 length: 14 residues. CDR3 DNA: TGTGCCAGCAGTCAGAGCTGGGGGCTAGGGGAGCTGTTTTTT. It codes for CASSQSWGLGELFF.

V usage is TRBV19 and J usage is TRBJ1-2; D is possibly TRBD1 (5 bases). Trimming removed 2 bases from V and 2 bases from J, with 21 bases in between. There are 18 residues in the CDR3. CDR1 and CDR2 (germline): LNHDA, SQIVND (reference sequence). The CDR3 protein is CASSIPPGWRGENYGYTF. In DNA, the CDR3 is TGTGCCAGTAGTATACCCCCCGGTTGGAGGGGTGAGAACTATGGCTACACCTTC.

J is TRBJ1-6 and V is TRBV28, with TRBD1 matching over 7 bases. CDR1 MDHEN and CDR2 SYDVKM come from the germline V gene. V trimming: 1 base; J trimming: 6 bases; junction bases outside the gene matches: 6. The CDR3 runs 16 residues. The chain's CDR3 is CASSLSSGQANSPLHF. CDR3 DNA sequence: TGTGCCAGCAGTTTATCCTCCGGACAGGCTAATTCACCCCTCCACTTT.

V is TRBV3-1 (or the pseudogene TRBV3-2) and J is TRBJ2-1, with 7 bases that match TRBD1. V shed 0 bases, J shed 13 bases, and the junction held 3 bases outside the gene matches. CDR3 length: 12 residues. Germline CDR1 LGHDT, CDR2 YNNKEL (reference sequence). CDR3 nucleotide sequence: TGTGCCAGCAGCCAAGATTGGACAGGACAGTTCTTC. Translated: CASSQDWTGQFF.

This chain links TRBV4-3 with TRBJ2-1; the D gene is possibly TRBD2 (5 bases). Germline V lookup: CDR1 LGHNA, CDR2 YSLEER. V shed 0 bases and J shed 0 bases, with 21 bases lying between them. The CDR3 loop spans 20 amino acids. For the CDR3, the DNA is TGCGCCAGCAGCCAAGATGTTATCACTAGTTTCCCCAGCTCCTACAATGAGCAGTTCTTC. Protein sequence: CASSQDVITSFPSSYNEQFF.

This clone turned up a few times. The CDR3, as DNA: TGTGCCAGCAGCCCTTGGGGAGAGAGGGACTCAGGGCAGTACTTC. It specifies CASSPWGERDSGQYF. V usage is TRBV3-1 (or the pseudogene TRBV3-2) and J usage is TRBJ2-7, with D possibly being TRBD2 (6 bases). Trimming cost V 4 bases and J 9 bases, with 22 bases left between them. The CDR3 runs to 15 residues. Germline V gene sequence: CDR1 LGHDT, CDR2 YNNKEL (reference sequence).

This clone was detected once. The chain is built from TRBV7-9 and TRBJ1-3, with D unresolved. The CDR3 extends over 14 amino acids. Germline V CDR1 and CDR2: SEHNR, FQNEAQ (reference sequence). The ends were cut back, 2 bases at V and 2 bases at J, with 7 bases in the middle. The CDR3 nucleotides are TGTGCCAGCAGCTTAATGGGGACTGGAAACACCATATATTTT. Its translation is CASSLMGTGNTIYF. The complete variable domain, with remaining parts taken from reference TRBV7-9 and TRBJ1-3, reads DTGVSQNPRHKITKRGQNVTFRCDPISEHNRLYWYRQTLGQGPEFLTYFQNEAQLEKSRLLSDRFSAERPKGSFSTLEIQRTEQGDSAMYLCASSLMGTGNTIYFGEGSWLTVV.

This rearrangement joins TRBV2 to TRBJ1-1; 8 bases agree with TRBD1. The CDR3 consists of 13 residues. The ends lost 8 bases at V and 1 base at J; junction bases unmatched: 3. CDR1 is SNHLY, CDR2 FYNNEI, per germline. The CDR3 here is CASPGTGNTEAFF. DNA of the CDR3: TGTGCCAGCCCTGGGACAGGGAACACTGAAGCTTTCTTT.

This clone is a singleton in its sample. The chain employs TRBV5-5 and TRBJ2-1; TRBD2 matches 11 bases. J lost 6 bases, V lost 4 bases, and 3 bases had no gene match. This CDR3 comprises 14 residues. Germline assignment: CDR1 SGHKS and CDR2 YYEKEE (reference sequence). The CDR3 protein is CASSAGTSGNEQFF. The CDR3 nucleotides read TGTGCCAGCAGCGCCGGGACTAGCGGCAATGAGCAGTTCTTC.

The V call is TRBV20-1, the J call TRBJ2-7, with unresolved D. CDR3 length: 15 amino acids. Germline CDR1 DFQATT, CDR2 SNEGSKA (reference sequence). Trimming removed 3 bases at V and 0 bases at J, with 15 bases between. The CDR3 coding sequence is TGCAGTGCTAGTCCCGCACCAGGAGTCTCCTACGAGCAGTACTTC. This codes for CSASPAPGVSYEQYF.

The J gene is TRBJ2-6, the V gene TRBV6-6; D is ambiguous. CDR1 and CDR2 from the germline V gene are MNHNY and SVGAGI (reference sequence). The CDR3 covers 17 residues. Trimming cost V 5 bases and J 2 bases, with 16 bases left between them. The CDR3 sequence: CASSPRTGPTGANVLTF. The CDR3 nucleotides are TGTGCCAGCAGTCCACGCACTGGGCCCACTGGGGCCAACGTCCTGACTTTC.

This clone was seen a handful of times. The chain combines TRBV5-6 with TRBJ2-2; D unresolved. CDR1 and CDR2 from the germline V gene are SGHDT and YYEEEE. This CDR3 has 12 residues. Trimming removed 2 bases at V and 6 bases at J, with 5 bases between. This CDR3 reads CASSFGSGELFF. DNA for the CDR3: TGTGCCAGCAGCTTTGGGTCCGGGGAGCTGTTTTTT. Based on the CDR3 plus reference TRBV5-6 and TRBJ2-2, the full variable domain is DAGVTQSPTHLIKTRGQQVTLRCSPKSGHDTVSWYQQALGQGPQFIFQYYEEEERQRGNFPDRFSGHQFPNYSSELNVNALLLGDSALYLCASSFGSGELFFGEGSRLTVL.

The chain couples TRBV6-5 to TRBJ1-6; 7 bases are shared with TRBD1. In germline, CDR1 is MNHEY, CDR2 SVGAGI. CDR3 length: 14 residues. V lost 6 bases, J lost 9 bases, and 8 bases stayed unmatched. The CDR3 coding sequence is TGTGCCAGCAGCCGACAGGGTTCTAGTTCACCCCTCCACTTT. It codes for CASSRQGSSSPLHF.

J is TRBJ2-2 and V is TRBV5-4; 12 bases map to TRBD2. Germline assignment: CDR1 SGHNT and CDR2 YYREEE (reference sequence). Losses at the gene ends were 4 bases for V and 6 bases for J; bases not matched to a gene: 4. The CDR3 is 15 residues long. The CDR3 region is CASSPGLAGPGELFF. DNA for the CDR3: TGTGCCAGCAGCCCGGGACTAGCGGGTCCCGGGGAGCTGTTTTTT.

This chain joins TRBV9 and TRBJ2-2, with 13 bases identical to TRBD2. From germline, CDR1 is SGDLS and CDR2 YYNGEE. The CDR3 runs 16 residues. The V gene end was trimmed by 4 bases and the J gene end by 3 bases; junction bases not matched to a gene: 3. This CDR3 is CASSFGLAGDTGELFF. For the CDR3, the DNA is TGTGCCAGCAGCTTCGGACTAGCGGGGGACACCGGGGAGCTGTTTTTT.

V and J are TRBV27 and TRBJ1-4, with 7 bases matching TRBD1. Per germline, CDR1 MNHEY and CDR2 SMNVEV (reference sequence). The junction had 8 bases not matched to a gene; V was cut back by 5 bases and J by 8 bases. The CDR3 consists of 14 residues. The CDR3 DNA sequence: TGTGCCAGCAGTCCCCAGGGGGGATACGAAAAACTGTTTTTT. Its protein product is CASSPQGGYEKLFF.

The J gene is TRBJ1-5, the V gene TRBV7-9; D ambiguous. The V and J ends lost 1 base and 1 base respectively, with 20 bases between them. Looked up from germline, CDR1 is SEHNR and CDR2 is FQNEAQ (reference sequence). The CDR3 is 19 amino acids. This chain's CDR3 is CASSLGKGRGDASNQPQHF. As DNA, the CDR3 is TGTGCCAGCAGCTTAGGGAAGGGCCGAGGTGATGCAAGCAATCAGCCCCAGCATTTT. Based on the CDR3 plus reference TRBV7-9 and TRBJ1-5, the full variable domain is DTGVSQNPRHKITKRGQNVTFRCDPISEHNRLYWYRQTLGQGPEFLTYFQNEAQLEKSRLLSDRFSAERPKGSFSTLEIQRTEQGDSAMYLCASSLGKGRGDASNQPQHFGDGTRLSIL.

V is TRBV7-2 and J is TRBJ2-1; D might be TRBD1 (5 bases). The CDR3 contains 15 residues. V was pared by 2 bases and J by 4 bases, with 12 bases between. Per germline, CDR1 SGHTA and CDR2 FQGNSA. DNA of the CDR3: TGTGCCAGCAGCTTAACCCAGGGTACATACAATGAGCAGTTCTTC. It translates to CASSLTQGTYNEQFF. Full variable domain (rest looked up from reference TRBV7-2 and TRBJ2-1): GAGVSQSPSNKVTEKGKDVELRCDPISGHTALYWYRQSLGQGLEFLIYFQGNSAPDKSGLPSDRFSAERTGGSVSTLTIQRTQQEDSAVYLCASSLTQGTYNEQFFGPGTRLTVL.

V and J are TRBV27 and TRBJ1-5, with D hard to call. The V and J ends lost 4 bases and 5 bases respectively, with 15 bases between them. Looked up from germline, CDR1 is MNHEY and CDR2 is SMNVEV (reference sequence). The CDR3 is made up of 15 amino acids. Written as DNA, the CDR3 is TGTGCCAGCAGTTCGCGGATCGGTACTTATCAGCCCCAGCATTTT. This codes for CASSSRIGTYQPQHF.

This clone occurred once. The chain has TRBV25-1 and TRBJ1-2; no definite D call. Trimming stripped 6 bases from V and 3 bases from J, with 11 bases between. The CDR3 consists of 13 residues. Germline V CDR1 and CDR2: MGHDK, SYGVNS. The CDR3 region is CASRARVDYGYTF. CDR3 nucleotide sequence: TGTGCCAGCAGGGCCCGGGTTGACTATGGCTACACCTTC.

This rearrangement joins TRBV6-5 to TRBJ1-1, with 9 bases fitting TRBD1. CDR3 length: 14 residues. Unmatched junction bases numbered 2, after V lost 6 bases and J lost 0 bases. Germline lookup yields CDR1 MNHEY and CDR2 SVGAGI. The CDR3 sequence: CASRGQGMNTEAFF. For the CDR3, the DNA is TGTGCCAGCAGAGGACAGGGGATGAACACTGAAGCTTTCTTT.

The chain has TRBV12-3 or TRBV12-4 and TRBJ2-7, with D perhaps TRBD1 or TRBD2 (6 bases each). This CDR3 has 13 amino acids. With 1 base removed from V and 5 bases from J, the gap between germline ends came to 9 bases. The CDR3 loop is CASSLGGANEQYF. CDR3 in DNA: TGTGCCAGCAGTTTAGGGGGGGCTAACGAGCAGTACTTC.

V usage is TRBV7-2 and J usage is TRBJ2-7, with 8 bases lining up with TRBD2. Germline CDR1 SGHTA, CDR2 FQGNSA. This CDR3 region has 14 residues. V shed 2 bases, J shed 3 bases, and the junction held 3 bases outside the gene matches. CDR3 region: CASSLLAGLYEQYF. The CDR3 DNA sequence: TGTGCCAGCAGCTTATTAGCGGGACTCTACGAGCAGTACTTC.

This chain connects TRBV29-1 to TRBJ2-3; 16 nucleotides agree with TRBD2. The germline CDR1 and CDR2 sequences are SQVTM and ANQGSEA. V shed 6 bases and J 5 bases; nucleotides not matched to a gene: 8. The CDR3 has 16 residues. The CDR3 bases are TGCAGCGTATCCGGGACTAGCGGGAGGGCCTTAGATACGCAGTATTTT. Protein product: CSVSGTSGRALDTQYF.

The chain is built from TRBV19 and TRBJ1-1, with D possibly being TRBD1 (6 bases). Germline loops: CDR1 LNHDA, CDR2 SQIVND (reference sequence). V shed 7 bases and J shed 5 bases, with 23 bases lying between them. This CDR3 has 16 residues. CDR3 region: CASKGGLGGLGTEAFF. DNA for the CDR3: TGTGCCAGTAAGGGTGGCTTGGGGGGCTTGGGAACTGAAGCTTTCTTT.

V and J are TRBV18 and TRBJ2-6, with TRBD1 matching 8 bases. After removal of 3 bases from V and 0 bases from J, the junction contained 4 bases not matched to a gene. CDR3 length equals 17 residues. CDR1 and CDR2 (germline): KGHSH, LQKENI. For the CDR3, the DNA is TGTGCCAGCTCACCTGGGACAGGCCTCTCTGGGGCCAACGTCCTGACTTTC. Amino acid sequence: CASSPGTGLSGANVLTF.

This rearrangement joins TRBV3-1 (or the pseudogene TRBV3-2) to TRBJ2-7, with TRBD2 matching over 7 bases. CDR1 and CDR2 from the germline V gene are LGHDT and YNNKEL (reference sequence). The ends lost 1 base at V and 6 bases at J; junction bases unmatched: 12. The CDR3 is 16 residues long. The CDR3 sequence is CASSQGWDGRSGEQYF. CDR3 in DNA: TGTGCCAGCAGCCAAGGATGGGACGGGAGGTCTGGCGAGCAGTACTTC.